Following are 27 T cell receptor beta chains from one sample sequenced in a study of blood T cell repertoires in COVID-19. The repertoire was sequenced with immunoSEQ multiplex PCR; TCRdb's copy has only in-frame clones and lacks some. The data show 65,000 or so clones, around 84% seen once. Sequencing input: peripheral blood. These receptors all stem from a woman aged 70-85 years with acute or convalescent COVID-19.

This clone has a single count. This chain links TRBV18 with TRBJ2-1; 14 positions match TRBD2. Trimming removed 3 bases from V and 10 bases from J; junction bases left unmatched: 8. CDR3 length: 16 residues. Germline lookup yields CDR1 KGHSH and CDR2 LQKENI. The CDR3 DNA sequence: TGTGCCAGCTCACCGCCGGGACTAGCGGGAGTTGGGGAGCAGTTCTTC. This codes for CASSPPGLAGVGEQFF.

The chain combines TRBV2 with TRBJ1-1; 10 bases are shared with TRBD1. Losses at the gene ends were 6 bases for V and 7 bases for J; bases not matched to a gene: 8. The V gene's germline CDR1 is SNHLY and CDR2 FYNNEI. This CDR3 region has 14 residues. The CDR3 region has the DNA TGTGCCAGCAGGGCGGACAGGGGGTTAGTTGAAGCTTTCTTT. It encodes CASRADRGLVEAFF.

The J gene is TRBJ2-7, the V gene TRBV19, with 8 bases aligning to TRBD1. This CDR3 is built from 14 residues. J gave up 4 bases and V 4 bases, and 6 bases lay outside the gene matches. The germline V gene has CDR1 LNHDA and CDR2 SQIVND (reference sequence). CDR3 in DNA: TGTGCCAGTAGTACGGACAGGGAAGGATACGAGCAGTACTTC. Encoded protein: CASSTDREGYEQYF.

This rearrangement joins TRBV19 to TRBJ2-6; D is possibly TRBD1 (6 bases). The CDR3 consists of 19 residues. The germline V gene has CDR1 LNHDA and CDR2 SQIVND (reference sequence). Between the trimmed V and J ends, which lost 5 bases and 1 base, there was a span of 21 bases. The DNA for the CDR3 is TGTGCCAGTAGTTCTCTCAACCGGGACAAACCGTCTGGGGCCAACGTCCTGACTTTC. Residues: CASSSLNRDKPSGANVLTF.

The chain combines TRBV2 with TRBJ1-1; maybe TRBD1 (5 bases). The V gene lost 8 bases and the J gene lost 4 bases, with 8 bases spanning the gap. The CDR3 has 11 residues. Looked up from germline, CDR1 is SNHLY and CDR2 is FYNNEI. This chain's CDR3 is CASGAGTEAFF. The CDR3 DNA follows: TGTGCCAGCGGGGCCGGCACTGAAGCTTTCTTT.

The J gene is TRBJ2-6, the V gene TRBV7-9; 7 bases match TRBD2. V gave up 1 base and J gave up 0 bases; unmatched junction bases: 9. Germline CDR1 SEHNR, CDR2 FQNEAQ (reference sequence). The CDR3 loop spans 19 amino acids. CDR3 residues: CASSLEAQRGSSGANVLTF. The CDR3 DNA reads as TGTGCCAGCAGCTTAGAGGCCCAGCGGGGCTCCTCTGGGGCCAACGTCCTGACTTTC.

This chain uses TRBV24-1 with TRBJ2-1, with 8 bases matching TRBD2. Trimming at V came to 3 bases and at J to 9 bases, leaving 0 bases not matched to a gene. CDR1 KGHDR and CDR2 SFDVKD come from the germline V gene. The CDR3 totals 12 residues. The CDR3 DNA follows: TGTGCCACCAGTGATCTAGCGGGTGAGCAGTTCTTC. Protein product: CATSDLAGEQFF.

A note on this clone: Other DNA sequences in the sample encode the same CDR3. The genes are TRBV10-3 and TRBJ2-1; 7 nucleotides align to TRBD1. The ends lost 0 bases at V and 0 bases at J; junction bases unmatched: 2. From germline, CDR1 is ENHRY and CDR2 SYGVKD. The CDR3 runs to 16 residues. Written as DNA, the CDR3 is TGTGCCATCAGTGAGTCAAGGGACAGCTCCTACAATGAGCAGTTCTTC. It translates to CAISESRDSSYNEQFF.

This clone was picked up one time. As DNA, the CDR3 is TGTGCCAGCAATGAGGCCCTGGGCACAGATACGCAGTATTTT. Translation: CASNEALGTDTQYF. The rearrangement joins TRBV28 to TRBJ2-3; D gene uncertain. The germline V and J ends were trimmed by 7 bases and 1 base, with 12 bases remaining between them. CDR1 is MDHEN and CDR2 is SYDVKM in the germline V gene. CDR3 length: 14 residues.

CDR3 sequence (DNA): TGTGCCAGCTCGCCCGGGACAGGGGGCTACGAGCAGTACTTC. Its protein is CASSPGTGGYEQYF. The chain recombines TRBV18 with TRBJ2-7; 11 nucleotides line up with TRBD1. Germline V gene data show CDR1 as KGHSH and CDR2 as LQKENI. The CDR3 extends over 14 amino acids. Trimming at V came to 6 bases and at J to 3 bases, leaving 4 bases not matched to a gene.

The chain has TRBV2 and TRBJ2-4; D remains unclear. The CDR3 is made up of 15 amino acids. Deletions cut 7 bases from V and 0 bases from J, with 13 bases between. In germline, CDR1 is SNHLY, CDR2 FYNNEI. The CDR3 is CASTRLEIAKNIQYF. CDR3 bases: TGTGCCAGCACCAGACTGGAAATAGCCAAAAACATTCAGTACTTC.

This clone showed up just a few times. The gene calls are TRBV6-1 and TRBJ1-5, with TRBD1 as a possible D gene (6 bases). The CDR3 consists of 17 residues. The germline V and J ends were trimmed by 0 bases and 9 bases, with 21 bases remaining between them. CDR1 MNHNS and CDR2 SASEGT come from the germline V gene. Here the CDR3 reads CASSEAWTEGPDRPQHF. The CDR3 DNA sequence: TGTGCCAGCAGTGAAGCGTGGACAGAGGGACCAGATCGGCCCCAGCATTTT.

There are a few counts of this clone. The chain couples TRBV2 to TRBJ1-6; unclear D gene. Trimming cost V 3 bases and J 8 bases, with 8 bases left between them. CDR1 is SNHLY, CDR2 FYNNEI, per germline. The CDR3 has 13 residues. The DNA of the CDR3 is TGTGCCAGCAGTGATTTCCTGTATTCACCCCTCCACTTT. It yields the protein CASSDFLYSPLHF. Full variable domain (outside the CDR3, taken from reference TRBV2 and TRBJ1-6): EPEVTQTPSHQVTQMGQEVILRCVPISNHLYFYWYRQILGQKVEFLVSFYNNEISEKSEIFDDQFSVERPDGSNFTLKIRSTKLEDSAMYFCASSDFLYSPLHFGNGTRLTVT.

This clone was detected once. The rearrangement uses TRBV29-1 and TRBJ2-1; 14 nucleotides line up with TRBD2. The germline V gene has CDR1 SQVTM and CDR2 ANQGSEA. The V segment lost 2 bases and the J segment 7 bases; nucleotides outside the gene matches: 13. CDR3 length equals 18 residues. The DNA of the CDR3 is TGCAGCGTTGAACCAGGGTATTCCGGGACTAGCGGGAGTAATGAGCAGTTCTTC. Translated, it gives CSVEPGYSGTSGSNEQFF.

This clone was counted ten times or more. This chain links TRBV29-1 with TRBJ2-2; TRBD1 is a possible D gene (5 bases). This CDR3 contains 14 residues. The germline CDR1 and CDR2 sequences are SQVTM and ANQGSEA. V was shortened by 7 bases and J by 1 base, with 13 bases between the two germline ends. The CDR3 nucleotides read TGCAGCGCGAGCCAGGGCGGGAACACCGGGGAGCTGTTTTTT. It specifies CSASQGGNTGELFF.

This clone was detected only a few times. The genes are TRBV7-8 and TRBJ2-7; 9 nucleotides align to TRBD2. CDR1 SGHVS and CDR2 FQNEAQ come from the germline V gene. The CDR3 has 15 amino acids. The J segment lost 6 bases and the V segment lost 7 bases, leaving 13 bases of the junction unmatched. The CDR3 is CASTPSLREGREQYF. DNA for the CDR3: TGTGCCAGCACCCCGAGTTTGCGGGAGGGGCGCGAGCAGTACTTC.

The chain combines TRBV6-5 with TRBJ1-2, with TRBD1 identical over 7 bases. V lost 5 bases to trimming and J lost 4 bases; unmatched junction nucleotides: 4. The germline gives CDR1 MNHEY, CDR2 SVGAGI. The length of the CDR3 is 13 residues. CDR3 region: CASSRQGPYGYTF. In nucleotides, the CDR3 is TGTGCCAGCAGTAGACAGGGCCCCTATGGCTACACCTTC.

The chain employs TRBV10-3 and TRBJ1-5, with D unclear. CDR1 is ENHRY, CDR2 SYGVKD, per germline. V shed 4 bases and J shed 0 bases, with 10 bases lying between them. The length of the CDR3 is 15 residues. CDR3 in amino acids: CAISVDPYSNQPQHF. CDR3 bases: TGTGCCATCAGTGTCGATCCCTATAGCAATCAGCCCCAGCATTTT.

The chain links TRBV7-8 to TRBJ2-3; the D is unclear. V dropped 4 bases and J dropped 2 bases, with 13 bases sitting between them. The length of the CDR3 is 15 residues. CDR1 is SGHVS and CDR2 is FQNEAQ in the germline V gene. The CDR3 reads CASSSRLGSTDTQYF. The CDR3 DNA sequence: TGTGCCAGCAGCTCCAGGTTGGGTTCCACAGATACGCAGTATTTT.

The V gene is TRBV2, the J gene TRBJ2-1; 7 bases are a match to TRBD2. The CDR3 length is 12 residues. CDR1 is SNHLY, CDR2 FYNNEI, per germline. Germline trimming cut 9 bases from V and 6 bases from J; bases unmatched to any gene: 5. DNA for the CDR3: TGTGCCAGTTTAACTAGCGCCAATGAGCAGTTCTTC. Translated, it gives CASLTSANEQFF.

The V gene is TRBV7-9, the J gene TRBJ1-1, with D possibly being TRBD1 (5 bases). The V gene lost 5 bases and the J gene lost 3 bases, with 10 bases spanning the gap. Per the germline V gene, CDR1 is SEHNR and CDR2 is FQNEAQ (reference sequence). The CDR3 runs 13 residues. DNA of the CDR3: TGTGCCAGCAGCGCGCTAGGGGACACTGAAGCTTTCTTT. Amino acids: CASSALGDTEAFF. The variable domain in full, completed from reference TRBV7-9 and TRBJ1-1, reads DTGVSQNPRHKITKRGQNVTFRCDPISEHNRLYWYRQTLGQGPEFLTYFQNEAQLEKSRLLSDRFSAERPKGSFSTLEIQRTEQGDSAMYLCASSALGDTEAFFGQGTRLTVV.

This clone was found once. The chain is built from TRBV4-1 and TRBJ1-6; D is ambiguous. The CDR3 runs to 16 residues. Trimming removed 4 bases at V and 6 bases at J, with 16 bases between. Per germline, CDR1 MGHRA and CDR2 YSYEKL. The CDR3 loop is CASSPLQPSGNSPLHF. The CDR3 DNA follows: TGCGCCAGCAGCCCGCTACAGCCGTCCGGTAATTCACCCCTCCACTTT.

The chain uses TRBV7-2 and TRBJ2-3; 9 bases match TRBD2. The CDR3 runs 15 residues. V was pared by 1 base and J by 6 bases, with 5 bases of the junction left unmatched. Germline V gene data show CDR1 as SGHTA and CDR2 as FQGNSA. The DNA of the CDR3 is TGTGCCAGCAGCTTAGTAGCGGGGGTAATGGATACGCAGTATTTT. This encodes CASSLVAGVMDTQYF. The entire variable domain, with the rest obtained from reference TRBV7-2 and TRBJ2-3, is as follows: GAGVSQSPSNKVTEKGKDVELRCDPISGHTALYWYRQSLGQGLEFLIYFQGNSAPDKSGLPSDRFSAERTGGSVSTLTIQRTQQEDSAVYLCASSLVAGVMDTQYFGPGTRLTVL.

V gene TRBV10-3 combines with J gene TRBJ1-1; 7 bases fit TRBD1. From germline, CDR1 is ENHRY and CDR2 SYGVKD. The CDR3 totals 14 residues. V lost 10 bases and J lost 3; bases outside the gene matches: 11. The CDR3 DNA sequence: TGTGCCACACGGGACAGACCTAGGGACACTGAAGCTTTCTTT. Its protein is CATRDRPRDTEAFF.

The genes are TRBV29-1 and TRBJ2-1; D not certain. Between the trimmed V and J ends, which lost 5 bases and 4 bases, there was a span of 12 bases. CDR3 size: 13 residues. Germline V gives CDR1 SQVTM, CDR2 ANQGSEA. In DNA, the CDR3 is TGCAGCGTTTCTTTCCAGACATACAATGAGCAGTTCTTC. This encodes CSVSFQTYNEQFF.

V is TRBV6-5 and J is TRBJ2-2; D gene uncertain. The V end was cut by 7 bases, the J end by 4 bases, with 10 bases between. This CDR3 is 13 amino acids long. CDR1 MNHEY and CDR2 SVGAGI come from the germline V gene. The CDR3 region has the DNA TGTGCCAGCATCAAAGAGAGCACCGGGGAGCTGTTTTTT. Translated: CASIKESTGELFF.

This chain joins TRBV4-1 and TRBJ1-5; a possible D gene is TRBD1 (5 bases). Germline V CDR1 and CDR2: MGHRA, YSYEKL. The CDR3 loop spans 17 amino acids. Trimming took off 1 base at V and 0 bases at J, with 13 bases between the two ends. The CDR3 sequence is CASSQVHGGGSNQPQHF. The CDR3 region has the DNA TGCGCCAGCAGCCAAGTTCATGGGGGGGGTAGCAATCAGCCCCAGCATTTT.